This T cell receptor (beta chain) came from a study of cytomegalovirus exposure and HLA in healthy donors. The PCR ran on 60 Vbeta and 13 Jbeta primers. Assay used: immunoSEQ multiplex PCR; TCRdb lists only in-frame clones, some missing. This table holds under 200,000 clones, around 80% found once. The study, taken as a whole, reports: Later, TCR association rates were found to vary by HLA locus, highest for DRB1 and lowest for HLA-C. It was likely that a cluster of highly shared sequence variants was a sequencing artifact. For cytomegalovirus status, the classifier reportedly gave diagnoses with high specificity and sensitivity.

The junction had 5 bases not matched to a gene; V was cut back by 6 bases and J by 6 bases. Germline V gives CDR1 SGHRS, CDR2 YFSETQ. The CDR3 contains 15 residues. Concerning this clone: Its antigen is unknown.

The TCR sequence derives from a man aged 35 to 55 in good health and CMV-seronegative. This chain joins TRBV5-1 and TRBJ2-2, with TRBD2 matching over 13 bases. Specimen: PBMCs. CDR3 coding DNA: TGCGCCAGCACCCGGACTAGCGGGAGATCCGGGGAGCTGTTTTTT. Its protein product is CASTRTSGRSGELFF.